These T cell receptor beta chains were read from a single sample in a study of HIV-infected patients and healthy controls. TCRdb used MiXCR to reprocess the 5' RACE reads, holding one entry per CDR3 protein. The sample records about 15,000 distinct CDR3 sequences, around 12% being singletons. The sample was blood, taken during antiretroviral therapy. These receptors were obtained from an adult with HIV infection. The donor label of this sample is uncertain. CDR3s include the opening cysteine and the closing phenylalanine or tryptophan. D genes are given only for firm matches. Clone sizes are given selectively: once, few, many, or a class where the clone is expanded.

cdr3_aa: CASSLAPGTGVNEQYF
cdr3_nt: TGTGCCAGCAGCTTAGCCCCCGGGACAGGGGTCAACGAGCAGTACTTC
v_call: TRBV11-2
clone_size: many
d_call: TRBD1
j_call: TRBJ2-7

cdr3_aa: CSVDQGAHEQYF
cdr3_nt: TGCAGCGTTGATCAGGGGGCCCACGAGCAGTACTTC
v_call: TRBV29-1
clone_size: many
d_call: TRBD1
j_call: TRBJ2-7

cdr3_aa: CAIRREMTDTQYF
cdr3_nt: TGTGCCATCAGGCGGGAGATGACAGATACGCAGTATTTT
v_call: TRBV10-3
clone_size: few
d_call: TRBD2
j_call: TRBJ2-3

cdr3_aa: CASSLGPTDTQYF
cdr3_nt: TGTGCCAGCTCACTTGGTCCCACAGATACGCAGTATTTT
v_call: TRBV18
clone_size: few
d_call: NA
j_call: TRBJ2-3

cdr3_aa: CASRLQGGNEKLFF
cdr3_nt: TGCGCCAGCAGACTACAGGGCGGGAATGAAAAACTGTTTTTT
v_call: TRBV5-1
clone_size: many
d_call: NA
j_call: TRBJ1-4

cdr3_aa: CASTPGTHRGTDTQYF
cdr3_nt: TGTGCCAGCACCCCCGGTACCCACAGGGGGACAGATACGCAGTATTTT
v_call: TRBV18
clone_size: many
d_call: TRBD1
j_call: TRBJ2-3

cdr3_aa: CASSDVDRNQPQHF
cdr3_nt: TGTGCCAGCAGTGATGTGGACAGAAATCAGCCCCAGCATTTT
v_call: TRBV6-1
clone_size: many
d_call: NA
j_call: TRBJ1-5

cdr3_aa: CASTVGIMGTQYF
cdr3_nt: TGCGCCAGCACTGTAGGGATCATGGGGACCCAGTACTTC
v_call: TRBV10-2
clone_size: many
d_call: NA
j_call: TRBJ2-5

cdr3_aa: CASRKDGGGEKLFF
cdr3_nt: TGTGCCAGTAGAAAAGACGGTGGAGGCGAAAAACTGTTTTTT
v_call: TRBV19
clone_size: many
d_call: NA
j_call: TRBJ1-4

cdr3_aa: CATSRDGGPREQFF
cdr3_nt: TGTGCCACCAGCAGAGATGGGGGTCCAAGAGAGCAGTTCTTC
v_call: TRBV15
clone_size: many
d_call: NA
j_call: TRBJ2-1

cdr3_aa: CASSLVPATYEQYF
cdr3_nt: TGTGCCAGCAGTTTAGTGCCCGCCACCTACGAGCAGTACTTC
v_call: TRBV28
clone_size: many
d_call: NA
j_call: TRBJ2-7

cdr3_aa: CASSYGRTARFEQYF
cdr3_nt: TGTGCCAGCAGTTACGGCAGGACAGCCCGCTTCGAGCAGTACTTC
v_call: TRBV6-5
clone_size: many
d_call: NA
j_call: TRBJ2-7

cdr3_aa: CASRSDRAHEQYF
cdr3_nt: TGTGCCAGCAGAAGTGACAGGGCCCACGAGCAGTACTTC
v_call: TRBV12-3/TRBV12-4
clone_size: few
d_call: TRBD1
j_call: TRBJ2-7

cdr3_aa: CSVQDRGFMTQYF
cdr3_nt: TGCAGCGTTCAAGACAGGGGTTTTATGACCCAGTACTTC
v_call: TRBV29-1
clone_size: many
d_call: TRBD1
j_call: TRBJ2-5

cdr3_aa: CASGRRAALANYGYTF
cdr3_nt: TGTGCCAGCGGACGTCGAGCGGCCCTAGCTAACTATGGCTACACCTTC
v_call: TRBV5-6
clone_size: NA
d_call: NA
j_call: TRBJ1-2

cdr3_aa: CSARDPTNTYEQYF
cdr3_nt: TGCAGTGCTAGAGATCCCACGAACACCTACGAGCAGTACTTC
v_call: TRBV20-1
clone_size: NA
d_call: NA
j_call: TRBJ2-7

cdr3_aa: CASSLPSGDTQYF
cdr3_nt: TGTGCCAGCAGTTTGCCTAGCGGAGATACGCAGTATTTT
v_call: TRBV27
clone_size: NA
d_call: TRBD2
j_call: TRBJ2-3

cdr3_aa: CSVQGQGTLFGEQFF
cdr3_nt: TGCAGCGTCCAAGGACAGGGGACGCTTTTCGGCGAGCAGTTCTTC
v_call: TRBV29-1
clone_size: many
d_call: TRBD1
j_call: TRBJ2-1

cdr3_aa: CASSSSTDTQYF
cdr3_nt: TGTGCCAGCTCATCGTCCACAGATACGCAGTATTTT
v_call: TRBV18
clone_size: many
d_call: NA
j_call: TRBJ2-3

cdr3_aa: CASSLAWTPYEQYF
cdr3_nt: TGTGCCAGCAGCTTAGCGTGGACACCCTACGAGCAGTACTTC
v_call: TRBV7-8
clone_size: many
d_call: NA
j_call: TRBJ2-7

cdr3_aa: CATLKGMDRTEAFF
cdr3_nt: TGTGCCACCCTCAAAGGTATGGATCGAACTGAAGCTTTCTTT
v_call: TRBV10-3
clone_size: NA
d_call: NA
j_call: TRBJ1-1

cdr3_aa: CASSQLGRKNYGYTF
cdr3_nt: TGTGCCAGCAGCCAGCTCGGTCGAAAAAACTATGGCTACACCTTC
v_call: TRBV6-1
clone_size: NA
d_call: NA
j_call: TRBJ1-2

cdr3_aa: CASGPGRETQYF
cdr3_nt: TGTGCCAGTGGGCCGGGACGAGAGACCCAGTACTTC
v_call: TRBV19
clone_size: NA
d_call: NA
j_call: TRBJ2-5

cdr3_aa: CSAREEDRALSIRDTGELFF
cdr3_nt: TGCAGTGCTAGAGAGGAGGACAGGGCTCTTTCAATAAGGGACACCGGGGAGCTGTTTTTT
v_call: TRBV20-1
clone_size: many
d_call: TRBD1
j_call: TRBJ2-2

cdr3_aa: CASSLRNSNQPQHF
cdr3_nt: TGTGCCAGCAGCTTGAGGAATAGCAATCAGCCCCAGCATTTT
v_call: TRBV5-4
clone_size: many
d_call: NA
j_call: TRBJ1-5

cdr3_aa: CASSQDVGTSAYEQYF
cdr3_nt: TGTGCCAGCAGCCAAGATGTGGGGACAAGTGCCTACGAGCAGTACTTC
v_call: TRBV3-1
clone_size: many
d_call: NA
j_call: TRBJ2-7

cdr3_aa: CASNLGQGETDTQYF
cdr3_nt: TGTGCCAGCAACCTGGGACAGGGGGAGACAGATACGCAGTATTTT
v_call: TRBV12-3/TRBV12-4
clone_size: many
d_call: TRBD1
j_call: TRBJ2-3

cdr3_aa: CASSLTSGLPRNSPLHF
cdr3_nt: TGTGCCAGCAGCTTAACATCGGGGCTACCACGGAATTCACCCCTCCACTTT
v_call: TRBV7-8
clone_size: many
d_call: NA
j_call: TRBJ1-6